The rows below give T cell receptor beta chains drawn from one sample of a study of blood T cell repertoires in COVID-19. Sequenced by immunoSEQ multiplex PCR; TCRdb stores in-frame clones only, minus some. The data hold a few hundred thousand clones, with 80% to 95% observed a single time. The specimen sequenced was PBMCs or T cells enriched from blood (not recorded which). The origin of the receptors is a woman aged 25 to 39 who had recovered from COVID-19. The CDR3 runs from the conserved cysteine through the conserved F or W. The D gene is left open where the match is weak. Clone size is not always given. Where it is, it says once, few, many or a class for expanded clones.

clone size: -
J gene: TRBJ2-5
V gene: TRBV6-5
D gene: TRBD2
CDR3 protein: CASSYPAGGVQETQYF
CDR3 DNA: TGTGCCAGCAGTTACCCGGCGGGAGGGGTACAAGAGACCCAGTACTTC

clone size: -
J gene: TRBJ1-1
V gene: TRBV2
D gene: TRBD1
CDR3 protein: CASSPGQGITEAFF
CDR3 DNA: TGTGCCAGCAGTCCGGGACAGGGGATCACTGAAGCTTTCTTT

clone size: -
J gene: TRBJ2-1
V gene: TRBV7-8
D gene: -
CDR3 protein: CASSLGTPEQFF
CDR3 DNA: TGTGCCAGCAGCCTGGGGACTCCCGAGCAGTTCTTC

clone size: once
J gene: TRBJ1-1
V gene: TRBV5-4
D gene: -
CDR3 protein: CASSHDRNTEAFF
CDR3 DNA: TGTGCCAGCAGCCACGACAGGAACACTGAAGCCTTCTTT

clone size: -
J gene: TRBJ2-7
V gene: TRBV18
D gene: TRBD1
CDR3 protein: CASSPSGGVYEQYF
CDR3 DNA: TGTGCCAGCTCACCATCAGGGGGCGTGTACGAGCAGTACTTC

clone size: -
J gene: TRBJ1-1
V gene: TRBV6-1
D gene: -
CDR3 protein: CASSETGDLEAFF
CDR3 DNA: TGTGCCAGCAGTGAAACAGGTGATTTAGAAGCTTTCTTT

clone size: -
J gene: TRBJ2-5
V gene: TRBV6-2/TRBV6-3
D gene: -
CDR3 protein: CASSSNTGWKTQYF
CDR3 DNA: TGTGCCAGCAGCTCAAATACAGGGTGGAAGACCCAGTACTTC

clone size: -
J gene: TRBJ2-7
V gene: TRBV7-2
D gene: -
CDR3 protein: CASSPGSLGYEQYF
CDR3 DNA: TGTGCCAGCAGTCCAGGTAGTTTGGGCTACGAGCAGTACTTC

clone size: -
J gene: TRBJ2-3
V gene: TRBV4-2
D gene: -
CDR3 protein: CASSQDRGARDTQYF
CDR3 DNA: TGTGCCAGCAGCCAAGATCGGGGGGCTCGGGATACGCAGTATTTT

clone size: -
J gene: TRBJ2-7
V gene: TRBV19
D gene: TRBD2
CDR3 protein: CASSNLAGGPQQYF
CDR3 DNA: TGTGCCAGTAGTAATCTAGCGGGAGGGCCTCAGCAGTACTTC

clone size: -
J gene: TRBJ2-3
V gene: TRBV3-1/TRBV3-2
D gene: TRBD2
CDR3 protein: CASSQRAGSTDTQYF
CDR3 DNA: TGTGCCAGCAGCCAACGAGCGGGAAGCACAGATACGCAGTATTTT

clone size: -
J gene: TRBJ1-1
V gene: TRBV7-2
D gene: TRBD1
CDR3 protein: CASSTRQGLNTEAFF
CDR3 DNA: TGTGCCAGCAGCACACGACAGGGGCTGAACACTGAAGCTTTCTTT

clone size: once
J gene: TRBJ2-5
V gene: TRBV28
D gene: -
CDR3 protein: CASSLGGTPGETQYF
CDR3 DNA: TGTGCCAGCAGTTTGGGCGGAACCCCGGGGGAGACCCAGTACTTC

clone size: -
J gene: TRBJ1-2
V gene: TRBV19
D gene: TRBD1
CDR3 protein: CASSIRDRGYGYTF
CDR3 DNA: TGTGCCAGTAGTATCCGGGACAGGGGGTATGGCTACACCTTC

clone size: -
J gene: TRBJ2-6
V gene: TRBV28
D gene: TRBD1
CDR3 protein: CASSFPPGGDRGPGANVLTF
CDR3 DNA: TGTGCCAGCAGTTTCCCCCCAGGAGGGGACAGGGGTCCTGGGGCCAACGTCCTGACTTTC

clone size: -
J gene: TRBJ1-3
V gene: TRBV6-5
D gene: -
CDR3 protein: CASSRTWGNTIYF
CDR3 DNA: TGTGCCAGCAGCCGCACATGGGGAAACACCATATATTTT

clone size: -
J gene: TRBJ2-7
V gene: TRBV7-9
D gene: TRBD1
CDR3 protein: CASSLGQGFYEQYF
CDR3 DNA: TGTGCCAGCAGCTTAGGACAGGGGTTCTACGAGCAGTACTTC

clone size: -
J gene: TRBJ2-3
V gene: TRBV7-3
D gene: -
CDR3 protein: CASSFVGPDTQYF
CDR3 DNA: TGTGCCAGCAGCTTCGTGGGGCCAGATACGCAGTATTTT

clone size: -
J gene: TRBJ2-3
V gene: TRBV7-2
D gene: TRBD2
CDR3 protein: CASSLAYLASGRDTQYF
CDR3 DNA: TGTGCCAGCAGCTTAGCCTATTTGGCTAGCGGGAGGGATACGCAGTATTTT

clone size: -
J gene: TRBJ2-3
V gene: TRBV15
D gene: TRBD1
CDR3 protein: CATSRERTGSDTQYF
CDR3 DNA: TGTGCCACCAGCAGAGAGAGGACAGGGTCGGATACGCAGTATTTT

clone size: -
J gene: TRBJ1-6
V gene: TRBV28
D gene: TRBD1
CDR3 protein: CASSLGDSVENSPLHF
CDR3 DNA: TGTGCCAGCAGTTTAGGGGACAGCGTTGAGAATTCACCCCTCCACTTT

clone size: -
J gene: TRBJ1-5
V gene: TRBV7-2
D gene: TRBD1
CDR3 protein: CASSSQGGRSNQPQHF
CDR3 DNA: TGTGCCAGCAGCTCCCAAGGGGGCCGGAGCAATCAGCCCCAGCATTTT

clone size: -
J gene: TRBJ1-6
V gene: TRBV27
D gene: TRBD1
CDR3 protein: CASSDRGRSSPLHF
CDR3 DNA: TGTGCCAGCAGTGACAGGGGGCGGAGTTCACCCCTCCACTTT

clone size: -
J gene: TRBJ1-2
V gene: TRBV29-1
D gene: TRBD1
CDR3 protein: CSVQGDDYGYTF
CDR3 DNA: TGCAGCGTACAGGGGGATGACTATGGCTACACCTTC

clone size: -
J gene: TRBJ2-1
V gene: TRBV4-3
D gene: TRBD2
CDR3 protein: CASSPRGTSRDEQFF
CDR3 DNA: TGCGCCAGCAGCCCGCGCGGGACTAGCCGGGATGAGCAGTTCTTC

clone size: -
J gene: TRBJ1-1
V gene: TRBV18
D gene: -
CDR3 protein: CASSGGRAEAFF
CDR3 DNA: TGTGCCAGCTCGGGGGGGCGCGCCGAAGCTTTCTTT

clone size: -
J gene: TRBJ2-1
V gene: TRBV29-1
D gene: -
CDR3 protein: CSVGANTNEQFF
CDR3 DNA: TGCAGCGTTGGGGCGAATACTAATGAGCAGTTCTTC

clone size: -
J gene: TRBJ1-1
V gene: TRBV29-1
D gene: -
CDR3 protein: CSVTGSNTEAFF
CDR3 DNA: TGCAGCGTAACAGGGAGCAACACTGAAGCTTTCTTT

clone size: -
J gene: TRBJ2-1
V gene: TRBV11-3
D gene: -
CDR3 protein: CASSLGPENNEQFF
CDR3 DNA: TGTGCCAGCAGCTTAGGTCCAGAAAACAATGAGCAGTTCTTC

clone size: -
J gene: TRBJ2-1
V gene: TRBV28
D gene: TRBD2
CDR3 protein: CASSYVFGTRFYNEQFF
CDR3 DNA: TGTGCCAGCAGTTATGTTTTTGGGACTAGATTTTACAATGAGCAGTTCTTC

clone size: -
J gene: TRBJ2-3
V gene: TRBV28
D gene: -
CDR3 protein: CASSLRVGTQYF
CDR3 DNA: TGTGCCAGCAGTTTGCGGGTTGGTACGCAGTATTTT

clone size: -
J gene: TRBJ2-7
V gene: TRBV6-2/TRBV6-3
D gene: TRBD1
CDR3 protein: CASSYRGQGYEQYF
CDR3 DNA: TGTGCCAGCAGTTACAGAGGACAGGGATACGAGCAGTACTTC

clone size: -
J gene: TRBJ1-1
V gene: TRBV6-2/TRBV6-3
D gene: -
CDR3 protein: CASSYPGQMNTEAFF
CDR3 DNA: TGTGCCAGCAGTTATCCGGGACAAATGAACACTGAAGCTTTCTTT

clone size: -
J gene: TRBJ2-7
V gene: TRBV28
D gene: -
CDR3 protein: CAISSGPTYEQYF
CDR3 DNA: TGTGCCATCTCGAGCGGACCGACCTACGAGCAGTACTTC

clone size: -
J gene: TRBJ1-2
V gene: TRBV30
D gene: -
CDR3 protein: CAWSRAGTGRAYGYTF
CDR3 DNA: TGTGCCTGGAGCCGAGCGGGGACCGGGAGGGCTTATGGCTACACCTTC

clone size: -
J gene: TRBJ2-3
V gene: TRBV2
D gene: -
CDR3 protein: CASRTRLAEDTQYF
CDR3 DNA: TGTGCCAGCAGGACCAGGCTAGCAGAAGATACGCAGTATTTT

clone size: -
J gene: TRBJ1-4
V gene: TRBV5-6
D gene: -
CDR3 protein: CASSFHRVNEKLFF
CDR3 DNA: TGTGCCAGCAGCTTTCACAGGGTGAATGAAAAACTGTTTTTT

clone size: -
J gene: TRBJ2-2
V gene: TRBV6-6
D gene: TRBD1
CDR3 protein: CASSYVSGGYTGELFF
CDR3 DNA: TGTGCCAGCAGTTACGTTTCAGGGGGCTACACCGGGGAGCTGTTTTTT

clone size: -
J gene: TRBJ1-6
V gene: TRBV18
D gene: -
CDR3 protein: CASSPQGDNSPLHF
CDR3 DNA: TGTGCCAGCTCACCACAAGGGGATAATTCACCCCTCCACTTT

clone size: once
J gene: TRBJ2-7
V gene: TRBV5-1
D gene: -
CDR3 protein: CASSWDNRGVYEQYF
CDR3 DNA: TGCGCCAGCAGCTGGGACAACCGAGGTGTATACGAGCAGTACTTC

clone size: -
J gene: TRBJ2-5
V gene: TRBV7-7
D gene: -
CDR3 protein: CASSSGRGYQETQYF
CDR3 DNA: TGTGCTAGCAGCTCAGGCCGGGGGTACCAAGAGACCCAGTACTTC